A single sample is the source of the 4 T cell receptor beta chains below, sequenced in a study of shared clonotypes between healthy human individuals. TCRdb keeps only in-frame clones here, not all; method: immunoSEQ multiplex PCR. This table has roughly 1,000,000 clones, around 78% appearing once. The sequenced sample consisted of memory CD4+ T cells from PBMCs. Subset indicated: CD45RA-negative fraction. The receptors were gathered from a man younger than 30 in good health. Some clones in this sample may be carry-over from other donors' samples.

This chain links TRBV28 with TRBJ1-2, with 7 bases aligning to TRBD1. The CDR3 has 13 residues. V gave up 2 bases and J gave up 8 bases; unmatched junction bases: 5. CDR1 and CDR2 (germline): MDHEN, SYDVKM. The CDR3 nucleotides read TGTGCCAGCAGTTTAGTCACAGGGGCCGGCTACACCTTC. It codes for CASSLVTGAGYTF.

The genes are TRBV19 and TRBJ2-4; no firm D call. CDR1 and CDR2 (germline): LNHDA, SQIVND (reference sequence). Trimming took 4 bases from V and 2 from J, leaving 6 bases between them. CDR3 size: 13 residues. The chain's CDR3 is CASSTQTKNIQYF. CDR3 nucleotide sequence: TGTGCCAGTAGTACACAAACCAAAAACATTCAGTACTTC.

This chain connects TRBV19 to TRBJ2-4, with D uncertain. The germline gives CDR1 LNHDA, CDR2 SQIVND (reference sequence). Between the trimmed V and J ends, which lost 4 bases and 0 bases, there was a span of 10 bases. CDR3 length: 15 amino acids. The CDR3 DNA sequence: TGTGCCAGTAGTAATGCAGGCTCAGCCAAAAACATTCAGTACTTC. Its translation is CASSNAGSAKNIQYF.

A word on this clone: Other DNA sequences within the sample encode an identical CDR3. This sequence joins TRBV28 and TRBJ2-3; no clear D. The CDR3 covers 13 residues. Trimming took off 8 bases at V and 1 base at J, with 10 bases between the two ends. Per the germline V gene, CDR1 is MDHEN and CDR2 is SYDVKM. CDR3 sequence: CASRGPGTDTQYF. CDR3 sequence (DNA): TGTGCCAGCCGCGGTCCGGGCACAGATACGCAGTATTTT.